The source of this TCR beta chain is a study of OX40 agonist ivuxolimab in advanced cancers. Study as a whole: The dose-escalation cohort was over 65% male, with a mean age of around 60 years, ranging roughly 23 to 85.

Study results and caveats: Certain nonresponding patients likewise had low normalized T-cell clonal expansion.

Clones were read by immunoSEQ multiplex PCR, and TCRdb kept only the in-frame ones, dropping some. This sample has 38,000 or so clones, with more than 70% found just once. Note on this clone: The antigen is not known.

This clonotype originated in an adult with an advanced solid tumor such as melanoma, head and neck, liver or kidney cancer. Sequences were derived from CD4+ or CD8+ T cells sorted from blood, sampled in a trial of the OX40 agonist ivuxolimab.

The CDR3 here is CASSLGLAGGPALFF. The DNA for the CDR3 is TGTGCCAGCAGCTTAGGGTTAGCGGGAGGGCCGGCCTTGTTCTTC. This rearrangement joins TRBV11-2 to TRBJ2-1, with TRBD2 matching over 11 bases. The V and J ends lost 1 base and 15 bases, in that order; junction bases with no gene match: 11. CDR1 is SGHAT, CDR2 FQNNGV, per germline. This CDR3 is 15 amino acids long.